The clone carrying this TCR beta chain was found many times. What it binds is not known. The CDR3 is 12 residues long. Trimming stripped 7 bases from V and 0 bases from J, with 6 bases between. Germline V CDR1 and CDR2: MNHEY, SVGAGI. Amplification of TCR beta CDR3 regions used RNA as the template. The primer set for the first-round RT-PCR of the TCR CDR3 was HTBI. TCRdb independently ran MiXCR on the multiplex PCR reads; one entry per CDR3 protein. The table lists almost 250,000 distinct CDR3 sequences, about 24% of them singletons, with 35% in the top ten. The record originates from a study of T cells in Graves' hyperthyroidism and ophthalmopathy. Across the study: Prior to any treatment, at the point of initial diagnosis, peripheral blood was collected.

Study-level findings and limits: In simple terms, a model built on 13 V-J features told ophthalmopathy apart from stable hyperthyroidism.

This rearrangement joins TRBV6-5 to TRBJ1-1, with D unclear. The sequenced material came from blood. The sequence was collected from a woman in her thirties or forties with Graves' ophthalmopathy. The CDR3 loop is CASKGLNTEAFF. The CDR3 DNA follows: TGTGCCAGCAAAGGGTTGAACACTGAAGCTTTCTTT.